The 23 T cell receptor beta chains in this list originate from one sample, sequenced in a study of blood T cell repertoires in COVID-19. Sequencing used immunoSEQ multiplex PCR; TCRdb keeps in-frame clones, though not all of them. The table lists around 130,000 clones, 75% to 90% of them singletons. The sample taken for sequencing was PBMCs or T cells enriched from blood (not recorded which). These receptors came from a woman aged 45-60 years who had recovered from COVID-19.

The chain couples TRBV11-2 to TRBJ2-5; TRBD2 agrees at 7 bases. V lost 1 base to trimming and J lost 4 bases; unmatched junction nucleotides: 3. CDR3 length: 14 residues. Germline loops: CDR1 SGHAT, CDR2 FQNNGV. The CDR3 is CASSLAAGVETQYF. The CDR3 coding sequence is TGTGCCAGCAGCTTAGCGGCGGGGGTAGAGACCCAGTACTTC.

The chain is built from TRBV21-1 and TRBJ1-1; TRBD1 is the table's D call, not checked against the DNA. TRBV21-1 is a pseudogene segment. The CDR3 runs 15 residues. The CDR3 DNA sequence: TGTGCCAGCAGCAAACCCCCCAGGGGGCCCACTGAAGCTTTCTTT. Protein sequence: CASSKPPRGPTEAFF.

The rearrangement links TRBV27 to TRBJ2-7, with D perhaps TRBD2 (5 bases). The CDR3 is 13 residues long. From germline, CDR1 is MNHEY and CDR2 SMNVEV (reference sequence). V shed 3 bases and J shed 4 bases, with 10 bases lying between them. DNA for the CDR3: TGTGCCAGCAGTTTGGTTGGAGGATACGAGCAGTACTTC. It yields the protein CASSLVGGYEQYF.

The chain joins TRBV2 to TRBJ1-2; D is undetermined. Per the germline V gene, CDR1 is SNHLY and CDR2 is FYNNEI. Trimming pared 3 bases from V and 8 bases from J, leaving 19 bases between. This CDR3 contains 15 residues. CDR3 in amino acids: CASSERFVSSVGYTF. The CDR3 region has the DNA TGTGCCAGCAGTGAGAGGTTTGTCAGCTCGGTGGGCTACACCTTC.

The V and J genes are TRBV29-1 and TRBJ2-3, with 12 bases fitting TRBD2. This CDR3 region has 16 residues. CDR1 SQVTM and CDR2 ANQGSEA come from the germline V gene. Trimming cost V 7 bases and J 2 bases; bases outside gene matches: 10. The DNA for the CDR3 is TGCAGCGCAAAATTACTAGCGGGGGGATCCACAGATACGCAGTATTTT. Translation gives CSAKLLAGGSTDTQYF.

This clone was counted between two and nine times. The V and J genes are TRBV19 and TRBJ1-2; D is unresolved. Trimming pared 7 bases from V and 0 bases from J, leaving 15 bases between. The germline V gene encodes CDR1 LNHDA and CDR2 SQIVND (reference sequence). The length of the CDR3 is 15 residues. The CDR3 sequence: CASKLQRGTNYGYTF. CDR3 coding DNA: TGTGCCAGTAAACTTCAACGGGGAACTAACTATGGCTACACCTTC.

The chain combines TRBV20-1 with TRBJ2-3; D is possibly TRBD2 (5 bases). The germline gives CDR1 DFQATT, CDR2 SNEGSKA (reference sequence). Trimming removed 3 bases from V and 0 bases from J, with 13 bases in between. CDR3 length equals 15 residues. The CDR3 bases are TGCAGTGCTAGTCTCGGGCGAGGGAGCACAGATACGCAGTATTTT. Encoded protein: CSASLGRGSTDTQYF.

This chain uses TRBV6-2 or TRBV6-3 with TRBJ1-1; D is ambiguous. Germline CDR1 is MNHEY and CDR2 is SVGEGT. CDR3 length: 16 residues. V dropped 6 bases and J dropped 0 bases, with 17 bases sitting between them. DNA for the CDR3: TGTGCCAGCAGCCCGATGTATGGTAACATGAACACTGAAGCTTTCTTT. Its translation: CASSPMYGNMNTEAFF.

V usage is TRBV5-4 and J usage is TRBJ1-4, with 10 positions matching TRBD1. J was trimmed by 8 bases and V by 2 bases; bases with no gene match: 3. This CDR3 region has 14 residues. Germline lookup yields CDR1 SGHNT and CDR2 YYREEE (reference sequence). Here the CDR3 reads CASSFGTGEEKLFF. The CDR3 bases are TGTGCCAGCAGCTTCGGGACAGGGGAGGAAAAACTGTTTTTT.

The rearrangement joins TRBV7-9 to TRBJ1-2; TRBD1 matches 7 bases. Trimming took 4 bases from V and 2 from J; bases not matched to a gene: 4. The V gene's germline CDR1 is SEHNR and CDR2 FQNEAQ (reference sequence). The CDR3 spans 14 residues. CDR3 in amino acids: CASSSTGVNYGYTF. CDR3 in DNA: TGTGCCAGCAGCTCCACAGGGGTCAACTATGGCTACACCTTC. Combining the CDR3 with reference TRBV7-9 and TRBJ1-2 gives the whole variable domain DTGVSQNPRHKITKRGQNVTFRCDPISEHNRLYWYRQTLGQGPEFLTYFQNEAQLEKSRLLSDRFSAERPKGSFSTLEIQRTEQGDSAMYLCASSSTGVNYGYTFGSGTRLTVV.

J is TRBJ1-1 and V is TRBV5-1; 7 nucleotides match TRBD1. The ends lost 4 bases at V and 1 base at J; junction bases unmatched: 4. CDR3 length: 14 residues. Looked up from germline, CDR1 is SGHRS and CDR2 is YFSETQ. Here the CDR3 reads CASSGRTGNTEAFF. CDR3 bases: TGCGCCAGCAGCGGGCGGACAGGGAACACTGAAGCTTTCTTT.

This chain uses TRBV18 with TRBJ1-5, with D possibly TRBD1 on 6 matching bases. Germline values: CDR1 KGHSH, CDR2 LQKENI. The CDR3 runs to 15 residues. V lost 2 bases and J lost 8, with 16 bases in between. Written as DNA, the CDR3 is TGTGCCAGCTCACCAAGTCAGGGGCCTATTGAGCCCCAGCATTTT. Residues: CASSPSQGPIEPQHF. Complete variable domain (other parts from reference TRBV18 and TRBJ1-5): NAGVMQNPRHLVRRRGQEARLRCSPMKGHSHVYWYRQLPEEGLKFMVYLQKENIIDESGMPKERFSAEFPKEGPSILRIQQVVRGDSAAYFCASSPSQGPIEPQHFGDGTRLSIL.

The V gene is TRBV10-3, the J gene TRBJ1-2; TRBD1 might be the D (6 bases). The CDR3 is 16 amino acids. The germline V gene encodes CDR1 ENHRY and CDR2 SYGVKD. Trimming took off 7 bases at V and 4 bases at J, with 22 bases between the two ends. The CDR3 DNA is TGTGCCATCACCAAAGTCCGGGACACCTACGTCTATGGCTACACCTTC. The encoded protein is CAITKVRDTYVYGYTF.

Comments on this clone: The sample contains more than one DNA sequence encoding this CDR3. The chain couples TRBV2 to TRBJ2-3; 9 bases line up with TRBD2. The V gene end was trimmed by 3 bases and the J gene end by 6 bases; junction bases not matched to a gene: 4. The CDR3 spans 14 residues. From germline, CDR1 is SNHLY and CDR2 FYNNEI. Here the CDR3 reads CASSDRGGADTQYF. The CDR3 DNA sequence: TGTGCCAGCAGTGATCGCGGGGGGGCCGATACGCAGTATTTT. The full variable domain, with the rest looked up from reference TRBV2 and TRBJ2-3, is EPEVTQTPSHQVTQMGQEVILRCVPISNHLYFYWYRQILGQKVEFLVSFYNNEISEKSEIFDDQFSVERPDGSNFTLKIRSTKLEDSAMYFCASSDRGGADTQYFGPGTRLTVL.

The chain combines TRBV5-1 with TRBJ2-5; a possible D gene is TRBD1 (6 bases). This CDR3 has 15 amino acids. V was trimmed by 4 bases and J by 5 bases, leaving 18 bases between them. In germline, CDR1 is SGHRS, CDR2 YFSETQ. The chain's CDR3 is CASSTGYQGYETQYF. CDR3 DNA: TGCGCCAGCAGCACCGGTTATCAGGGGTATGAGACCCAGTACTTC.

This clone was picked up one time. J is TRBJ2-1 and V is TRBV10-2, with 13 bases fitting TRBD2. The germline CDR1 and CDR2 sequences are WSHSY and SAAADI. The J segment lost 4 bases and the V segment lost 7 bases, leaving 1 base of the junction unmatched. This CDR3 has 14 residues. CDR3 protein: CASTGLAGYNEQFF. CDR3 nucleotides: TGCGCCAGCACGGGACTAGCGGGATACAATGAGCAGTTCTTC.

The V call is TRBV6-5, the J call TRBJ1-4; D gene unclear. The V gene lost 7 bases and the J gene lost 5 bases, with 11 bases spanning the gap. In germline, CDR1 is MNHEY, CDR2 SVGAGI. CDR3 length: 13 residues. Here the CDR3 DNA reads TGTGCCAGCATCCGGGCGGGAAATGAAAAACTGTTTTTT. Protein sequence: CASIRAGNEKLFF.

This chain connects TRBV27 to TRBJ1-5; 8 positions agree with TRBD1. The J segment lost 4 bases and the V segment lost 10 bases, leaving 9 bases of the junction unmatched. In germline, CDR1 is MNHEY, CDR2 SMNVEV (reference sequence). The CDR3 is made up of 14 amino acids. In nucleotides, the CDR3 is TGTGCCACCAGGGGGCAGGGCTGGAATCAGCCCCAGCATTTT. Its translation is CATRGQGWNQPQHF.

V usage is TRBV2 and J usage is TRBJ2-7; D possibly corresponds to TRBD2 (6 bases). This CDR3 is 12 amino acids long. V dropped 7 bases and J dropped 1 base, with 8 bases sitting between them. CDR1 is SNHLY, CDR2 FYNNEI, per germline. CDR3 amino acids: CASTRDSYEQYF. The CDR3 DNA is TGTGCCAGCACGCGGGATTCCTACGAGCAGTACTTC.

V gene TRBV12-2 combines with J gene TRBJ2-5; the DNA was not used to check the table's D call, TRBD2. TRBV12-2 is shown as a pseudogene. CDR3 length: 17 residues. The CDR3 is CASRLTTRGGPQETQYF. The CDR3 DNA sequence: TGTGCAAGTCGCTTAACCACCCGGGGGGGGCCCCAAGAGACCCAGTACTTC.

The chain has TRBV25-1 and TRBJ1-3, with D possibly matching TRBD1 (5 bases). Looked up from germline, CDR1 is MGHDK and CDR2 is SYGVNS. The V end was cut by 0 bases, the J end by 6 bases, with 18 bases between. This CDR3 spans 17 amino acids. The CDR3 loop reads CASSEYRGGGGTNTIYF. The CDR3 DNA is TGTGCCAGCAGTGAATATCGGGGCGGCGGGGGGACAAACACCATATATTTT.

The rearrangement uses TRBV29-1 and TRBJ1-3; D not resolved. The V gene's germline CDR1 is SQVTM and CDR2 ANQGSEA. The CDR3 has 14 residues. V was clipped by 1 base and J by 2 bases, with 9 bases between them. The CDR3 loop is CSVEVSRAGNTIYF. CDR3 in DNA: TGCAGCGTTGAAGTTTCGCGGGCTGGAAACACCATATATTTT.

The chain uses TRBV7-2 and TRBJ2-3; TRBD2 agrees at 11 bases. Trimming took 6 bases from V and 2 from J; bases not matched to a gene: 4. CDR1 is SGHTA and CDR2 is FQGNSA in the germline V gene. The CDR3 contains 15 residues. CDR3 sequence: CASSFSGGVTDTQYF. CDR3 DNA sequence: TGTGCCAGCAGTTTTAGCGGGGGGGTCACAGATACGCAGTATTTT.